This is a list of T cell receptor beta chains from one sample in a study of T cell responses to AZD1222 COVID-19 vaccine. Method: immunoSEQ multiplex PCR; TCRdb's copy keeps in-frame clones and lacks some. Among 75,000 to 100,000 clones, 88% were seen once, and the ten largest hold less than 3.5%. The source was peripheral blood, collected on day 0 of AZD1222 vaccination. Every receptor here comes from an adult in good health. Both conserved end residues are part of each CDR3. The D gene is left open where the match is weak. The size of a clone is reported for some rows only, either as once, few or many, or as a class for expanded clones.

J,V,size,D,CDR3,DNA
TRBJ2-7,TRBV19,.,TRBD1,CASSIQDRADEQYF,TGTGCCAGTAGTATCCAGGACAGGGCAGACGAGCAGTACTTC
TRBJ2-3,TRBV5-1,.,TRBD2,CASSLGSGGDPDTQYF,TGCGCCAGCAGCTTGGGGAGCGGGGGGGACCCAGATACGCAGTATTTT
TRBJ2-5,TRBV6-5,.,.,CASRAQGPETQYF,TGTGCCAGCAGGGCACAGGGACCGGAGACCCAGTACTTC
TRBJ2-7,TRBV4-2,.,TRBD2,CASSQEGGGAREQYF,TGTGCCAGCAGCCAAGAAGGCGGGGGGGCCAGAGAGCAGTACTTC
TRBJ1-2,TRBV6-2/TRBV6-3,.,TRBD1,CASSYKITGTGSGYTF,TGTGCCAGCAGTTACAAGATAACCGGGACAGGGTCCGGCTACACCTTC
TRBJ2-7,TRBV19,.,.,CASSIGGTATLYEQYF,TGTGCCAGTAGTATCGGTGGGACGGCTACACTTTACGAGCAGTACTTC
TRBJ1-5,TRBV27,.,.,CASSLEGYSNQPQHF,TGTGCCAGCAGTTTGGAAGGGTATAGCAATCAGCCCCAGCATTTT
TRBJ2-7,TRBV2,.,TRBD1,CASRGDSVNYEQYF,TGTGCCAGCAGGGGGGACAGTGTCAACTACGAGCAGTACTTC
TRBJ1-4,TRBV3-1/TRBV3-2,.,.,CASSPFFQVNEKLFF,TGTGCCAGCAGTCCCTTCTTCCAAGTGAATGAAAAACTGTTTTTT
TRBJ1-4,TRBV3-1/TRBV3-2,.,.,CASSQIQREKLFF,TGTGCCAGCAGCCAAATCCAGCGCGAAAAACTGTTTTTT
TRBJ1-6,TRBV19,.,.,CASRHSSGGSPLHF,TGTGCCAGTAGACATTCGTCGGGTGGATCACCCCTCCACTTT
TRBJ1-5,TRBV6-5,.,TRBD1,CASSKQGADNQPQHF,TGTGCCAGCAGTAAACAGGGGGCAGACAATCAGCCCCAGCATTTT
TRBJ1-2,TRBV19,.,.,CASSRGQSVYGYTF,TGTGCCAGTAGTAGGGGACAATCCGTCTATGGCTACACCTTC
TRBJ1-2,TRBV18,once,TRBD1,CASSLDRGWAGYTF,TGTGCCAGCTCACTCGACAGGGGATGGGCTGGCTACACCTTC
TRBJ1-5,TRBV19,once,TRBD1,CASTRQGSNQPQHF,TGTGCCAGTACCCGACAGGGGAGCAATCAGCCCCAGCATTTT
TRBJ1-6,TRBV3-1/TRBV3-2,.,.,CASSQDYRNSPLHF,TGTGCCAGCAGCCAAGATTACAGAAATTCACCCCTCCACTTT
TRBJ2-1,TRBV9,.,TRBD1,CASSEPGQGVSYNEQFF,TGTGCCAGCAGCGAGCCGGGACAGGGAGTTTCCTACAATGAGCAGTTCTTC
TRBJ2-7,TRBV7-7,.,.,CASSLADTYEQYF,TGTGCTAGCAGCTTAGCTGATACCTACGAGCAGTACTTC
TRBJ2-7,TRBV6-2/TRBV6-3,few,.,CASSIRAGPYEQYF,TGTGCCAGCAGTATACGCGCAGGGCCCTACGAGCAGTACTTC
TRBJ1-6,TRBV19,.,.,CASSPSPLSSYNSPLHF,TGTGCCAGTAGTCCCAGTCCGCTGAGCTCCTATAATTCACCCCTCCACTTT
TRBJ2-2,TRBV3-1/TRBV3-2,.,.,CASRRTGELFF,TGTGCCAGCAGGCGTACCGGGGAGCTGTTTTTT
TRBJ2-7,TRBV10-3,.,.,CAISETREQYF,TGTGCCATCAGTGAGACGAGAGAGCAGTACTTC
TRBJ2-7,TRBV9,.,TRBD2,CASSAGTSDYEQYF,TGTGCCAGCAGCGCCGGGACTAGCGACTACGAGCAGTACTTC
TRBJ2-7,TRBV7-9,few,.,CASSSPGNEQYF,TGTGCCAGCAGCTCCCCCGGTAACGAGCAGTACTTC
TRBJ2-3,TRBV6-5,.,.,CASSYGPAMDTQYF,TGTGCCAGCAGTTACGGACCCGCCATGGATACGCAGTATTTT
TRBJ1-6,TRBV9,.,TRBD1,CASSVEGTGVSPLHF,TGTGCCAGCAGCGTAGAGGGGACAGGGGTCTCACCCCTCCACTTT
TRBJ1-2,TRBV27,.,.,CASSLQEGYGYTF,TGTGCCAGCAGTTTACAGGAGGGGTATGGCTACACCTTC
TRBJ1-6,TRBV5-1,.,TRBD1,CASSFQGQGDNSPLHF,TGCGCCAGCAGCTTTCAAGGACAGGGTGATAATTCACCCCTCCACTTT
TRBJ1-3,TRBV7-9,.,.,CASSHSGGASGNTIYF,TGTGCCAGCAGCCACTCGGGGGGGGCGTCCGGAAACACCATATATTTT
TRBJ1-4,TRBV5-4,.,.,CASSNGGGPAVGEKLFF,TGTGCCAGCAGCAACGGCGGGGGGCCCGCGGTAGGGGAAAAACTGTTTTTT
TRBJ2-2,TRBV7-6,.,.,CASSPGQFDTGELFF,TGTGCCAGCAGCCCAGGGCAATTTGACACCGGGGAGCTGTTTTTT
TRBJ1-6,TRBV6-5,.,.,CASNPSRIYNSPLHF,TGTGCCAGCAACCCCAGCAGGATTTATAATTCACCCCTCCACTTT
TRBJ1-2,TRBV5-1,.,TRBD1,CASSLVAGQVYGYTF,TGCGCCAGCAGCTTGGTCGCGGGACAGGTCTATGGCTACACCTTC
TRBJ2-1,TRBV10-3,.,.,CAISESGQGGEQFF,TGTGCCATCAGTGAGTCGGGGCAGGGGGGTGAGCAGTTCTTC
TRBJ1-3,TRBV4-1,.,.,CASSQEGDMGAGNTIYF,TGCGCCAGCAGCCAAGAGGGGGACATGGGGGCTGGAAACACCATATATTTT
TRBJ1-2,TRBV29-1,.,.,CSASKGENYGYTF,TGCAGCGCCTCGAAGGGCGAAAACTATGGCTACACCTTC
TRBJ2-7,TRBV7-8,.,TRBD2,CASSLSGGSSYEQYF,TGTGCCAGCAGCTTAAGCGGGGGTAGCTCCTACGAGCAGTACTTC
TRBJ1-1,TRBV6-5,.,TRBD1,CASSYSATGTPEAFF,TGTGCCAGCAGTTACTCTGCGACAGGGACTCCTGAAGCTTTCTTT
TRBJ2-1,TRBV7-3,.,.,CASSPPWRDEQFF,TGTGCCAGCAGCCCCCCCTGGCGGGACGAACAGTTCTTC
TRBJ1-2,TRBV23-1,.,.,CASSQSEQGVHGYTF,TGCGCCAGCAGTCAATCTGAACAGGGTGTACATGGCTACACCTTC
TRBJ2-1,TRBV19,once,TRBD2,CASSILASGGAGGEQFF,TGTGCCAGTAGTATATTGGCCAGCGGGGGGGCTGGCGGTGAGCAGTTCTTC
TRBJ1-2,TRBV4-1,.,.,CASSQGVATYGYTF,TGCGCCAGCAGCCAAGGCGTAGCGACTTATGGCTACACCTTC
TRBJ1-3,TRBV6-6,.,TRBD1,CASSYSAQGGGNTIYF,TGTGCCAGCAGTTACTCGGCGCAGGGGGGTGGAAACACCATATATTTT
TRBJ1-1,TRBV14,.,.,CASSQDQGRQAFF,TGTGCCAGCAGCCAAGATCAGGGGCGTCAAGCTTTCTTT
TRBJ2-1,TRBV5-4,once,.,CASTPTSGDEQFF,TGTGCCAGCACCCCGACTAGTGGGGATGAGCAGTTCTTC